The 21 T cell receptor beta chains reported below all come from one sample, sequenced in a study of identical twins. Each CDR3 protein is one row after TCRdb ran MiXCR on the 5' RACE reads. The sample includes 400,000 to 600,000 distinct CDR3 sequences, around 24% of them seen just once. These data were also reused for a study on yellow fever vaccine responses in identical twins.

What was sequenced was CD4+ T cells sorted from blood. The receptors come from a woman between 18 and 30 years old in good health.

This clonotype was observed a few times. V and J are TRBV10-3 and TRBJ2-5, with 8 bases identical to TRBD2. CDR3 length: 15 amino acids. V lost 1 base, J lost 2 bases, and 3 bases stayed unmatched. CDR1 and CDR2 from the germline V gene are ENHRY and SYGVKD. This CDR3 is CAISELSSGQETQYF. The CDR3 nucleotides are TGTGCCATCAGTGAGTTGTCTAGCGGGCAAGAGACCCAGTACTTC.

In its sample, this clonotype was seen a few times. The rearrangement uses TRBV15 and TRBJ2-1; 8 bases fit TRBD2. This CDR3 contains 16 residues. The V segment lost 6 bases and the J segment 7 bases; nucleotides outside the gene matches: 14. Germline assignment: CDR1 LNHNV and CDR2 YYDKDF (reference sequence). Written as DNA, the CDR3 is TGTGCCACCAGGTGGGGACGGGAGGGCCCTATGAATGAGCAGTTCTTC. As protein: CATRWGREGPMNEQFF.

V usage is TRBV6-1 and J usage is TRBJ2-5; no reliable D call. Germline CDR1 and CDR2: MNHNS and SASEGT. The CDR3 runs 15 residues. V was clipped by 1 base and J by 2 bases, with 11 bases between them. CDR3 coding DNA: TGTGCCAGCAGTGAAGGGCAGTTACAACAAGAGACCCAGTACTTC. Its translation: CASSEGQLQQETQYF.

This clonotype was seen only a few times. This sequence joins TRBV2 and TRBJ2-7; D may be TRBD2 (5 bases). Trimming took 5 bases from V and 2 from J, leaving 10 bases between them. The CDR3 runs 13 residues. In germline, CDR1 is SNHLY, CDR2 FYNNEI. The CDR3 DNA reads TGTGCCAGCAGTAAGGACTGGGCCTACGAGCAGTACGTC. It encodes CASSKDWAYEQYV.

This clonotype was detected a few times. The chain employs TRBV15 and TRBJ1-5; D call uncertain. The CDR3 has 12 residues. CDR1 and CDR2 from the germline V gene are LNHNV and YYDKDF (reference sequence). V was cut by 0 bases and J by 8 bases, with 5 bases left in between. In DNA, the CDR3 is TGTGCCACCAGCAGAGAATTCGAGCCCCAGCATTTT. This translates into CATSREFEPQHF.

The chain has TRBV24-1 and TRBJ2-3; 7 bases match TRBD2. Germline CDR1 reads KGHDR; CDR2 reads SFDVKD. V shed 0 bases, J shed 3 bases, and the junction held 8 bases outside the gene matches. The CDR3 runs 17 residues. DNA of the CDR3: TGTGCCACCAGTGATTTGCGCCGGGAGGAGAATACAGATACGCAGTATTTT. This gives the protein CATSDLRREENTDTQYF.

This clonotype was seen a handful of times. CDR3 amino acids: CASSLASSGNGETQYF. CDR3 nucleotides: TGCGCCAGCAGCTTGGCCTCTAGCGGGAATGGGGAGACCCAGTACTTC. J is TRBJ2-5 and V is TRBV5-1, with TRBD2 identical over 9 bases. Germline V CDR1 and CDR2: SGHRS, YFSETQ. The CDR3 loop spans 16 amino acids. With V trimmed by 0 bases and J by 5 bases, 8 bases remained unmatched.

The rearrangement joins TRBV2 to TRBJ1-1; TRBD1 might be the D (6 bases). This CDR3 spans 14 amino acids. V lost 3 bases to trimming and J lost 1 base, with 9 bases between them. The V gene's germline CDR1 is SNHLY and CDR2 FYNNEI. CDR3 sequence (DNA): TGTGCCAGCAGTGATGACAGGCAGAACACTGAAGCTTTCTTT. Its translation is CASSDDRQNTEAFF.

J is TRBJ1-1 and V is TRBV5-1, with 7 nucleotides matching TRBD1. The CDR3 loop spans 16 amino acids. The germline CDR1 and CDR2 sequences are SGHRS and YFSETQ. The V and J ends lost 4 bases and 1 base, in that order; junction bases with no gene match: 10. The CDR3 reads CASSPDAWTGNTEAFF. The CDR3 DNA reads TGCGCCAGCAGCCCTGACGCATGGACAGGGAACACTGAAGCTTTCTTT.

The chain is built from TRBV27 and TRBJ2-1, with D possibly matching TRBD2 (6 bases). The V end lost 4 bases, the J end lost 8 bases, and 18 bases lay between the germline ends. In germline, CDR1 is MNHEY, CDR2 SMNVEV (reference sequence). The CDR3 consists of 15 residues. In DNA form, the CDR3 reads TGTGCCAGCAGTTCAAGCGCCCAACCGGGGGATGAGCAGTTCTTC. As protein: CASSSSAQPGDEQFF.

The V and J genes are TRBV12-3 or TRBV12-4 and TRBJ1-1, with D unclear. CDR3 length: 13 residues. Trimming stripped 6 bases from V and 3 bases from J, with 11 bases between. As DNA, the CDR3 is TGTGCCAGCAGCCAGGAGCCTTACACTGAAGCTTTCTTT. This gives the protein CASSQEPYTEAFF.

Here the CDR3 reads CASSQDGGFLSGANVLTF. Written as DNA, the CDR3 is TGCGCCAGCAGCCAAGATGGGGGGTTTCTATCTGGGGCCAACGTCCTGACTTTC. V gene TRBV4-1 combines with J gene TRBJ2-6; D is perhaps TRBD2 (6 bases). V shed 0 bases and J shed 1 base, with 13 bases lying between them. CDR3 size: 18 residues. CDR1 is MGHRA, CDR2 YSYEKL, per germline.

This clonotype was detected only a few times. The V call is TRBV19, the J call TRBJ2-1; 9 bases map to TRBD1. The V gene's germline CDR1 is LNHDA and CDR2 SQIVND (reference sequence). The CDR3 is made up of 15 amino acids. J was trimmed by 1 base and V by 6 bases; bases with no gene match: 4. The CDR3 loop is CASRTGGSSYNEQFF. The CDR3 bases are TGTGCCAGTAGAACAGGGGGCAGTTCCTACAATGAGCAGTTCTTC.

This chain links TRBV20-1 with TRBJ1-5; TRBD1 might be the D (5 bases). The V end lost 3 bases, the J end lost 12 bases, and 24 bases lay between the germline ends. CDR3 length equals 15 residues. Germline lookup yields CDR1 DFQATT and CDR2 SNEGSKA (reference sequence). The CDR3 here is CSARGVSGSVLVQHF. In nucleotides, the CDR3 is TGCAGTGCTAGGGGGGTGTCGGGGAGTGTACTAGTCCAGCATTTT.

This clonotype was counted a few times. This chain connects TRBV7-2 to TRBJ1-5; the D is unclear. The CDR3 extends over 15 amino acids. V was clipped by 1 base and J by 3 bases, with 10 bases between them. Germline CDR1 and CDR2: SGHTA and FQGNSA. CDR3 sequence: CASSLGWQNNQPQHF. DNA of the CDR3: TGTGCCAGCAGCTTAGGATGGCAGAACAATCAGCCCCAGCATTTT.

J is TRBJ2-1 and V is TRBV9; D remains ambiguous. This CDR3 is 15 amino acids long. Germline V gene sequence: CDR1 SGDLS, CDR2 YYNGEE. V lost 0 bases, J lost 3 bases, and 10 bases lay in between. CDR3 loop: CASSVGAVGYNEQFF. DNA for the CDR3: TGTGCCAGCAGCGTAGGTGCAGTAGGCTACAATGAGCAGTTCTTC.

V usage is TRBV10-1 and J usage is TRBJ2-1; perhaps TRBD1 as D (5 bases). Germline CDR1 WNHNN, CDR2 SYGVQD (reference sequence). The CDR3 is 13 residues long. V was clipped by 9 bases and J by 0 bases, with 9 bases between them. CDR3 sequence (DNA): TGCGCCAGTGGACACTCCTCCTACAATGAGCAGTTCTTC. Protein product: CASGHSSYNEQFF.

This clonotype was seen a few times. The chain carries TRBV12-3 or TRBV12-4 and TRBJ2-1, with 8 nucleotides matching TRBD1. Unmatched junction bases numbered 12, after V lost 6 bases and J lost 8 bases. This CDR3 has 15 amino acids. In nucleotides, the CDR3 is TGTGCCAGCAGAACAAGGACAGGGAGTGGAGATGAGCAGTTCTTC. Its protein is CASRTRTGSGDEQFF.

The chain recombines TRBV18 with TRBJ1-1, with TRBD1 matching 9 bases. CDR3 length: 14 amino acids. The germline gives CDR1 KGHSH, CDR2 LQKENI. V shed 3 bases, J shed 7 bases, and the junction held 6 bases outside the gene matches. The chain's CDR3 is CASSPPGQGGEAFF. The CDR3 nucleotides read TGTGCCAGCTCACCGCCGGGACAGGGTGGTGAAGCTTTCTTT. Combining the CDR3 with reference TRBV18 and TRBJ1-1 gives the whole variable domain NAGVMQNPRHLVRRRGQEARLRCSPMKGHSHVYWYRQLPEEGLKFMVYLQKENIIDESGMPKERFSAEFPKEGPSILRIQQVVRGDSAAYFCASSPPGQGGEAFFGQGTRLTVV.

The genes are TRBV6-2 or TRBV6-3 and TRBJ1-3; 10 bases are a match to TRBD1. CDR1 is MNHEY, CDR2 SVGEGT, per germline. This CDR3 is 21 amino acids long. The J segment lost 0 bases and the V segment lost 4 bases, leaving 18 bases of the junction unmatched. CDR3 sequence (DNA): TGTGCCAGCAGTTCCCATGCCGGGACAGGGGAAGCTAGGACCTCTGGAAACACCATATATTTT. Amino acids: CASSSHAGTGEARTSGNTIYF.

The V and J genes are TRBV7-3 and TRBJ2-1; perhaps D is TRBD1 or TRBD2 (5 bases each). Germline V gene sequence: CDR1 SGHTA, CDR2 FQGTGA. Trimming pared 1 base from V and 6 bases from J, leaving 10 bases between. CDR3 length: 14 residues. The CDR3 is CASSLSYGTNEQFF. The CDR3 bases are TGTGCCAGCAGCTTAAGTTACGGGACCAATGAGCAGTTCTTC.